The sequence of this T cell receptor (beta chain) was determined in a study of T cells in Graves' hyperthyroidism and ophthalmopathy. Trimming removed 8 bases at V and 5 bases at J, with 15 bases between. Per the germline V gene, CDR1 is KGHSH and CDR2 is LQKENI. The CDR3 is made up of 13 amino acids. TCR beta CDR3 regions were amplified from RNA. First-round RT-PCR with HTBI primers amplified the TCR CDR3 region. From the multiplex PCR reads, TCRdb called clonotypes with MiXCR, one entry per CDR3 protein. The table shows some 500,000 distinct CDR3 sequences, with less than 25% occurring only once. Study results and limitations: Most thyroid clonotypes expanded above 0.001 appeared in blood too.

The study left out patients who had uncontrolled infection, other autoimmune disease, pregnancy or lactation. Diagnoses used clinical symptoms, serum thyroxine and TRAb, thyroid ultrasound and orbital computed tomography. PBMCs came from around 9.7 ml fresh peripheral blood. In regard to this clonotype: Its antigen is not known.

The receptor was isolated from a woman under 40 with Graves' ophthalmopathy. The source material was blood. V gene TRBV18 combines with J gene TRBJ2-5; weak D call: TRBD2 (5 bases). The CDR3 nucleotides read TGTGCCAGCAAGGACCCGCCGGGGGAGACCCAGTACTTC. Its protein is CASKDPPGETQYF.